This TCR beta chain was retrieved from a study of T-cell reconstitution after alpha-beta-depleted transplantation in children. Germline values: CDR1 SGHVS, CDR2 FQNEAQ. The CDR3 covers 16 residues. Trimming removed 5 bases at V and 2 bases at J, with 16 bases between. Points from the study as a whole: Roughly two months post-transplant, alpha-beta T cells reportedly originated from several hundred graft clones that had expanded.

Construction of the TCRbeta library involved unique molecular identifiers. TCRdb re-called the PCR reads with MiXCR, one entry per CDR3 protein. Among about 580,000 distinct CDR3 sequences listed, about 23% were seen once. This clonotype has at least ten counts. The antigen is unknown. This TCR was recovered from a boy under two years old who had a stem cell transplant for acute myeloid leukemia, so the T cells may come from the graft donor. This specimen was PBMCs, mostly from graft donor cells, taken 360 days after TCRalphabeta/CD19-depleted stem cell transplant. The chain recombines TRBV7-8 with TRBJ2-1; weak D call: TRBD1 (5 bases). The CDR3 coding sequence is TGTGCCAGCAGCCTAGAAAGGGGTCAACCCTACAATGAGCAGTTCTTC. This translates into CASSLERGQPYNEQFF.